This T cell receptor beta chain emerged from a study of identifying expanded T cells in peripheral blood. Turning to this clone: Its antigen remains unknown.

Study results and limitations: Clone count variance between roughly 2-week samples rose with total template count. Differentially abundant clones: around 1.2 between replicates, about 15 at two to three weeks, 18 to 20 at four.

Generated by immunoSEQ multiplex PCR, the TCRdb table keeps only in-frame clones and is missing some. The sample carries over 75,000 clones, about 87% recorded once. Healthy donors had no documented immune events, such as infections, while sampled. This receptor was taken from a person aged 18-70 years in good health. The material sequenced was blood.

CDR3 in DNA: TGTGCCAGTAGTCCCCCCCCCTCCGGACTAGCGGGAGGATGGGGCAATGAGCAGTTCTTC. Its translation: CASSPPPSGLAGGWGNEQFF. The chain couples TRBV19 to TRBJ2-1; 14 bases align to TRBD2. The V gene's germline CDR1 is LNHDA and CDR2 SQIVND (reference sequence). CDR3 length equals 20 residues. Trimming at V came to 5 bases and at J to 6 bases, leaving 18 bases not matched to a gene.